This entry describes one T cell receptor (beta chain). The antigen remains unidentified. With 5 bases removed from V and 5 bases from J, the gap between germline ends came to 12 bases. Germline V gene sequence: CDR1 MNHNS, CDR2 SASEGT. CDR3 length equals 13 residues. Sequencing used immunoSEQ multiplex PCR; TCRdb keeps in-frame clones, though not all of them. Of tens of thousands of clones in the sample, almost 90% are singletons; the top ten hold around 1.2%. These data are taken from a study of T cells in narcolepsy. Study conclusions and caveats: Same-patient CSF and blood CD4+ T cell clonotypes included HCRT-specific and TRIB2-specific autoreactive ones. Autoreactive clonotypes reportedly recurred in blood of same and different patients, not controls. Autoreactive clone sequences were missing from some blood memory CD4+ repertoires.

V is TRBV6-1 and J is TRBJ2-5; D is unclear. The TCR comes from a human donor with narcolepsy. Sequences were obtained from CD45RA- memory CD4+ T cells from PBMCs. The CDR3 is CASSTETGETQYF. CDR3 DNA sequence: TGTGCCAGCAGTACGGAGACTGGGGAGACCCAGTACTTC.